The clone carrying this T cell receptor beta chain was seen ten or more times. TCRdb used MiXCR to reprocess the reads, holding one entry per CDR3 protein. The repertoire holds some 250,000 distinct CDR3 sequences, with roughly 9% as singletons. Germline CDR1 reads SGHRS; CDR2 reads YFSETQ. The V and J ends lost 3 bases and 0 bases, in that order; junction bases with no gene match: 3. The CDR3 length is 17 residues. These data originate in a study of T cell repertoires in cytomegalovirus infection. V usage is TRBV5-1 and J usage is TRBJ2-6, with 10 bases fitting TRBD1. The receptor comes from a human donor in good health (CMV status not recorded). Some clones in this sample may be carry-over from other donors' samples. Sequencing used PBMCs. CDR3 DNA: TGCGCCAGCAGCTCGGGACAGGGGACCTCTGGGGCCAACGTCCTGACTTTC. Translated, it gives CASSSGQGTSGANVLTF. The complete variable domain, with remaining parts taken from reference TRBV5-1 and TRBJ2-6, reads KAGVTQTPRYLIKTRGQQVTLSCSPISGHRSVSWYQQTPGQGLQFLFEYFSETQRNKGNFPGRFSGRQFSNSRSEMNVSTLELGDSALYLCASSSGQGTSGANVLTFGAGSRLTVL.